A selection of T cell receptor beta chains follows, all from one sample in a study of blood T cells in healthy people across ages. TCRdb used MiXCR to reprocess the 5' RACE reads, holding one entry per CDR3 protein. Of 730,000 or so distinct CDR3 sequences listed, roughly 47% are singletons. What was sequenced was blood. The receptors come from a woman aged 55 to 70 in good health. CDR3s leave out the opening cysteine and the closing phenylalanine or tryptophan. Each record gives: V gene, J gene, CDR3 protein.

TRBV11-2	TRBJ2-5	ASSPWRAQETQY
TRBV7-8	TRBJ2-5	ASSMSGNSLRETQY
TRBV20-1	TRBJ2-5	SADRPNNEQY
TRBV7-9	TRBJ1-2	ASSLEGEWYGYT
TRBV7-8	TRBJ2-7	ASIARGGNSYEQY
TRBV4-3	TRBJ1-1	ASSQVAASTEAF
TRBV20-1	TRBJ2-3	SARDYNTQY
TRBV20-1	TRBJ2-5	SARDRGVPETQY
TRBV7-8	TRBJ1-5	ASSLFDTYSNQPQH
TRBV14	TRBJ1-2	ASSQDRALSYGYT
TRBV20-1	TRBJ1-1	SARIGGMNTEAF
TRBV7-8	TRBJ2-3	ASSTRQGASTDTQY
TRBV7-6	TRBJ2-3	ASSFETSGRGDTQY
TRBV6-5	TRBJ2-7	ASSSSGTGGYNEQY